One sample yielded the 2 T cell receptor beta chains listed below, sequenced in a study of T cell responses to AZD1222 COVID-19 vaccine. Some clones are missing from TCRdb's copy, which holds only in-frame ones; the method was immunoSEQ multiplex PCR. Among over 110,000 clones, approximately 92% were seen once, and the ten largest hold over 1.5%. This sample comprised peripheral blood, obtained on day 0 of AZD1222 vaccination. The origin of the receptors is an adult in good health.

The chain employs TRBV5-5 and TRBJ2-7; D possibly uses TRBD1 or TRBD2 (5 bases each). Germline CDR1 and CDR2: SGHKS and YYEKEE (reference sequence). The CDR3 consists of 13 residues. Trimming left V 4 bases short and J 4 bases short, with 12 bases between. The CDR3 DNA sequence: TGTGCCAGCAGCAGGGCAGGGAGTTACGAGCAGTACTTC. Residues: CASSRAGSYEQYF.

The CDR3 coding sequence is TGTGCCCGGCGGGACAGGTTCTCTGGAAACACCATATATTTT. It yields the protein CARRDRFSGNTIYF. This sequence joins TRBV30 and TRBJ1-3, with 8 bases identical to TRBD1. V was clipped by 8 bases and J by 0 bases; unmatched bases: 6. The CDR3 is 14 residues long. The germline V gene encodes CDR1 GTSNPN and CDR2 SVGIG (reference sequence).